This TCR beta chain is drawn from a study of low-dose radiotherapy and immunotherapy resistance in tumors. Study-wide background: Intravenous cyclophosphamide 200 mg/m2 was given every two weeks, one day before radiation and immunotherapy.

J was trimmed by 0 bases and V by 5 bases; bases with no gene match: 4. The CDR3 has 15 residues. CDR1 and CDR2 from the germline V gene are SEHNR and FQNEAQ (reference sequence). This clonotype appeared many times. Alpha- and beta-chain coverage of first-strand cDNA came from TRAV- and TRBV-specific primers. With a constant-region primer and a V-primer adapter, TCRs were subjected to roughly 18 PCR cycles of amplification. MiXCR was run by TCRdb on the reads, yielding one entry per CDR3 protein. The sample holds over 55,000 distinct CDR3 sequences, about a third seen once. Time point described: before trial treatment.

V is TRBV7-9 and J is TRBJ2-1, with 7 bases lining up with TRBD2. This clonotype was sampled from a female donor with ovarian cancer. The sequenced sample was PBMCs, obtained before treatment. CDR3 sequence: CASSPSGSSYNEQFF. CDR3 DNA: TGTGCCAGCAGCCCTAGCGGAAGCTCCTACAATGAGCAGTTCTTC.